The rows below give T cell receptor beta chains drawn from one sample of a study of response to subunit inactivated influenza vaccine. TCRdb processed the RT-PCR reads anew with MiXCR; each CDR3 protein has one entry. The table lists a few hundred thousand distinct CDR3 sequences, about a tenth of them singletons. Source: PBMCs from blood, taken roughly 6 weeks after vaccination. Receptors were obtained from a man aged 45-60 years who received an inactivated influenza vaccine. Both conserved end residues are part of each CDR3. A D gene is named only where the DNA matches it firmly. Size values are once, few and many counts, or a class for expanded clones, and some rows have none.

DNA: TGTGCCAGCAGTGTGGAGGGAACCGGGGAGCTGTTTTTT
CDR3: CASSVEGTGELFF
size: few
J: TRBJ2-2
V: TRBV2
D: NA

DNA: TGCAGTGCTAGAGCAGGAAGAACAGGTAGCGGGAGAGGAGGCAAAAACATTCAGTACTTC
CDR3: CSARAGRTGSGRGGKNIQYF
size: NA
J: TRBJ2-4
V: TRBV20-1
D: TRBD2

DNA: TGCGCCAGCAGCCACTTGACTAGCGGGACCTACAATGAGCAGTTCTTC
CDR3: CASSHLTSGTYNEQFF
size: NA
J: TRBJ2-1
V: TRBV4-1
D: TRBD2

DNA: TGTGCCAGCACCCGTCAGGGGGATTGGACTGAAGCTTTCTTT
CDR3: CASTRQGDWTEAFF
size: NA
J: TRBJ1-1
V: TRBV9
D: TRBD1

DNA: TGCGCCAGCCGAGATGGACAGGGGCCTAACTATGGCTACACCTTC
CDR3: CASRDGQGPNYGYTF
size: NA
J: TRBJ1-2
V: TRBV5-1
D: TRBD1

DNA: TGTGCCAGCAGCCTCCTGGACAGCCCCATCAATGAGCAGTTCTTC
CDR3: CASSLLDSPINEQFF
size: NA
J: TRBJ2-1
V: TRBV7-2
D: NA

DNA: TGTGCCAGCACTATGTCCAGGGGGCTAACCGAGCAGTACTTC
CDR3: CASTMSRGLTEQYF
size: NA
J: TRBJ2-7
V: TRBV18
D: TRBD1

DNA: TGCGCCAGCAGCTTGGTCATTAGCGAGAGCTCCTACAATGAGCAGTTCTTC
CDR3: CASSLVISESSYNEQFF
size: many
J: TRBJ2-1
V: TRBV5-1
D: NA

DNA: TGTGCCAGCAGCCTCAAGGGTAGTATATACGAGCAGTACTTC
CDR3: CASSLKGSIYEQYF
size: NA
J: TRBJ2-7
V: TRBV27
D: NA

DNA: TGCGCCAGCAGCCAAGATACAGGGAGGGATTCACCCCTCCACTTT
CDR3: CASSQDTGRDSPLHF
size: few
J: TRBJ1-6
V: TRBV4-3
D: NA

DNA: TGCAGTGCTCCGAACAGGGGTGATCAGCCCCAGCATTTT
CDR3: CSAPNRGDQPQHF
size: NA
J: TRBJ1-5
V: TRBV20-1
D: TRBD1

DNA: TGCGCCAGCAGCGGGGGGCGGGGGGCCAGGAACACTGAAGCTTTCTTT
CDR3: CASSGGRGARNTEAFF
size: NA
J: TRBJ1-1
V: TRBV5-1
D: NA

DNA: TGTGCCAGCAGCTTAGGGGGCAGGTCTCAAATTGCAACTAATGAAAAACTGTTTTTT
CDR3: CASSLGGRSQIATNEKLFF
size: few
J: TRBJ1-4
V: TRBV7-6
D: NA

DNA: TGCGCCAGCAGCCTCGTTTCGGGATTTGGAGAGACCCAGTACTTC
CDR3: CASSLVSGFGETQYF
size: NA
J: TRBJ2-5
V: TRBV4-1
D: NA

DNA: TGTGCCAGCAGCGTAGGCGGGCCTCCAATCAATGAGCAGTTCTTC
CDR3: CASSVGGPPINEQFF
size: NA
J: TRBJ2-1
V: TRBV9
D: NA

DNA: TGTGCCAGCAGTCGAAGCCGTGACAGCGGTAATGAAAAACTGTTTTTT
CDR3: CASSRSRDSGNEKLFF
size: many
J: TRBJ1-4
V: TRBV11-2
D: NA

DNA: TGTGCCAGCCGGTCCCCGTTTAGGGGGAGGGGCAAAAACATTCAGTACTTC
CDR3: CASRSPFRGRGKNIQYF
size: few
J: TRBJ2-4
V: TRBV11-2
D: NA

DNA: TGTGCCAGCTCACCACAGAACACTCCTCAAGAGACCCAGTACTTC
CDR3: CASSPQNTPQETQYF
size: NA
J: TRBJ2-5
V: TRBV18
D: NA

DNA: TGTGCCAGCAGTCCGGGACAGGGTTTATACGAGCAGTACTTC
CDR3: CASSPGQGLYEQYF
size: few
J: TRBJ2-7
V: TRBV6-1
D: TRBD1

DNA: TGTGCCAGCAGCTGGGACAGGGGGCATTACAATGAGCAGTTCTTC
CDR3: CASSWDRGHYNEQFF
size: many
J: TRBJ2-1
V: TRBV5-6
D: TRBD1

DNA: TGCAGTGCTAGAGTGGGTCAGCTAAACACTGAAGCTTTCTTT
CDR3: CSARVGQLNTEAFF
size: NA
J: TRBJ1-1
V: TRBV20-1
D: NA

DNA: TGCAGCGTTGTTGTGCAGACAACCTACGAGCAGTACTTC
CDR3: CSVVVQTTYEQYF
size: few
J: TRBJ2-7
V: TRBV29-1
D: NA

DNA: TGCAGTGCTAGAGCTATGGACAGTCCCGACAATGAGCAGTTCTTC
CDR3: CSARAMDSPDNEQFF
size: NA
J: TRBJ2-1
V: TRBV20-1
D: NA

DNA: TGTGCCAGCTCACCAAGACAGGGGTGGGCCAACGTCCTGACTTTC
CDR3: CASSPRQGWANVLTF
size: NA
J: TRBJ2-6
V: TRBV18
D: TRBD1

DNA: TGTGCCAGCACCTCTGAGACAGTCCGCGCTAAAGTTTACTCCTACAATGAGCAGTTCTTC
CDR3: CASTSETVRAKVYSYNEQFF
size: many
J: TRBJ2-1
V: TRBV5-4
D: NA

DNA: TGTGCCAGCAGTTTAAGGACTAGCGGGAGGGCTGAGCAGTACTTC
CDR3: CASSLRTSGRAEQYF
size: NA
J: TRBJ2-7
V: TRBV6-5
D: TRBD2

DNA: TGCAGCATAGTGGTGGGACAGGGGTCCTACGAGCAGTACTTC
CDR3: CSIVVGQGSYEQYF
size: many
J: TRBJ2-7
V: TRBV29-1
D: TRBD1

DNA: TGTGCCACCAGCAGAGAGAGGGGGGGTGAGCAGTTCTTC
CDR3: CATSRERGGEQFF
size: few
J: TRBJ2-1
V: TRBV15
D: NA

DNA: TGTGCCAGCAGCTTAGGAGGCCAGGGAGTTACCAAAAACATTCAGTACTTC
CDR3: CASSLGGQGVTKNIQYF
size: NA
J: TRBJ2-4
V: TRBV7-9
D: NA

DNA: TGTGCCAGCAGCTTAAGGGCTGGAGTCTCGGTCTCCTACAATGAGCAGTTCTTC
CDR3: CASSLRAGVSVSYNEQFF
size: many
J: TRBJ2-1
V: TRBV11-2
D: NA

DNA: TGCAGTGCTAGTGCGACCGGACTAGCGGGAGGGATCACAGATACGCAGTATTTT
CDR3: CSASATGLAGGITDTQYF
size: NA
J: TRBJ2-3
V: TRBV20-1
D: TRBD2

DNA: TGTGCCAGCAGCTCACAGGGGGTAGCCTACAATGAGCAGTTCTTC
CDR3: CASSSQGVAYNEQFF
size: many
J: TRBJ2-1
V: TRBV7-2
D: TRBD1

DNA: TGTGCCAGCAGCTTAGTCCACCCTGGCGGGGGGCCCTACAATGAGCAGTTCTTC
CDR3: CASSLVHPGGGPYNEQFF
size: NA
J: TRBJ2-1
V: TRBV7-8
D: TRBD2